Listed here is a single T cell receptor (beta chain). The antigen this receptor binds is unknown. A read error may produce the germline difference seen at one junction end. Receptor libraries were prepared by the immunoSEQ multiplex PCR assay. Approximately 93,000 TCR templates per sample were assayed by the deep sequencing platform. Genomic DNA extracted from sorted T cells was used for TCRbeta CDR3 sequencing. The authors processed their data as follows. Clonal analysis of TCRbeta CDR3 data was done in the R programming language. Alloreactive CD4+ and CD8+ clones were identified by comparing unstimulated samples to CFSE-low samples taken after the reaction. Regulatory or non-regulatory origin was assigned to alloreactive CD4+ clones by matching of sequences to sorted unstimulated Treg and non-Treg repertoires. TCRdb retrieved this table from immuneACCESS and kept in-frame rearrangements only. Not all clones are present; in checked studies, unresolved V genes account for under half, and no reason is known for the remainder. V and J calls and clone size are as listed in that table; D and trimming were resolved from the DNA. The sample profile shows tens of thousands of clones; over 85% of them were found once. Of the sample, roughly 0.3% is held by the ten largest clones.

CDR3 length: 13 amino acids, cysteine to phenylalanine. The kept DNA is CDR3 alone, 39 bases in frame from the first base. As encoded in the germline V gene (reference sequence), CDR1 is SSHAT while CDR2 is FNYEAQ. Sorted unstimulated T cells, along with proliferating T cells recovered from mixed lymphocyte reactions, underwent TCRbeta CDR3 sequencing. Fresh whole blood from ten HLA-typed healthy donors served as the source for isolating PBMCs. Unstimulated CD4+ non-regulatory T cells were FACS-sorted to map the origin of alloreactive clones. The data derive from a study of siplizumab effects on memory and regulatory T cells (dated by TCRdb to between 2019 and 2020). Study-level background: The effect of the anti-CD2 antibody siplizumab on alloreactive T-cell subsets was examined in allogeneic mixed lymphocyte reactions constructed from human PBMCs. Points the paper makes about the study in general: About 75-96% of proliferating CD4+ or CD8+ clones could not be given a naive or memory phenotype. Among mappable alloreactive CD4+ clones, the Treg-derived fraction averaged approximately 69% with siplizumab versus about 27% in control reactions. No functional confirmation was obtained for the suppressive function of proliferating Tregs from siplizumab cultures. Because sequences at frequencies below about 10^-5 were poorly captured, only a minor fraction of alloreactive clones could be mapped back to unstimulated subsets. Unstimulated naive T cells appeared to be more diverse than memory T cells, and naive cells seemed to make a substantial contribution to the alloresponse. Siplizumab significantly reduced the cumulative frequency of alloreactive sequences traceable to unstimulated CD4+ memory T cells.

The V and J segments used are TRBV7-7 and TRBJ2-5; 7 bases in between match TRBD2. Sequencing was carried out using non-Treg CD4+ T cells sorted from blood. The sample's cell subset or site label, in plain terms: FACS-sorted unstimulated CD4+ non-regulatory T cells. The sequence came from a human donor in good health. The CDR3 protein is CASSSGLRETQYF. The DNA reads as follows: TGTGCTAGCAGCTCGGGACTAAGGGAGACCCAGTACTTC.